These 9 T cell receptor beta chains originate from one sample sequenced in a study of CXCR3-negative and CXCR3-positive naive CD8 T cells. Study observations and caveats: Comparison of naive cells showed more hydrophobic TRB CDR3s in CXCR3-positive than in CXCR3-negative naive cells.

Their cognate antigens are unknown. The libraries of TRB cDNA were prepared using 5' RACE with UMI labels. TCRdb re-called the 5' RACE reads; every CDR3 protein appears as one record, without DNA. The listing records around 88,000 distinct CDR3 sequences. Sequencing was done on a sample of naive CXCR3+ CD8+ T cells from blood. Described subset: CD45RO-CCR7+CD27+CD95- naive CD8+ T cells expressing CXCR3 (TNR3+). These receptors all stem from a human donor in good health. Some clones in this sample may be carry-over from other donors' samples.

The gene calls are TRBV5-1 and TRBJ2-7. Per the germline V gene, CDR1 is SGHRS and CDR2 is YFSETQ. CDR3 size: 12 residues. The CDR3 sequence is CASSFSGYEQYF.

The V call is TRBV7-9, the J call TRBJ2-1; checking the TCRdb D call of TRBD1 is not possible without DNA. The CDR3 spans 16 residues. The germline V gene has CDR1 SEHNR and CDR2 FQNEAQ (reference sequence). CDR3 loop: CASSLARGQGTNEQFF.

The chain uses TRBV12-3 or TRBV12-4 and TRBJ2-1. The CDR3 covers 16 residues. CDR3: CASSSSAESAGFEQFF.

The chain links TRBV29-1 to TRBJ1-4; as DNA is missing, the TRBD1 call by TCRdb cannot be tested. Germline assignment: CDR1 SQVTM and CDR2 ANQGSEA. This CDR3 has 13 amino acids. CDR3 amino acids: CSVQQGSTEKLFF.

The CDR3 sequence: CSARKRDSEETQYF. The rearrangement links TRBV20-1 to TRBJ2-5; TCRdb's D call of TRBD1 is untestable without DNA. The CDR3 spans 14 residues. Looked up from germline, CDR1 is DFQATT and CDR2 is SNEGSKA (reference sequence).

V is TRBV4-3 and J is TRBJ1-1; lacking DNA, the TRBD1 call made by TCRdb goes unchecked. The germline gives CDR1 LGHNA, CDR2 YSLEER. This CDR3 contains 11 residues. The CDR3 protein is CASRKGTEAFF.

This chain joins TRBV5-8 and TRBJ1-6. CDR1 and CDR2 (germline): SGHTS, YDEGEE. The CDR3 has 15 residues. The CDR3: CASSASPAADSPLHF.

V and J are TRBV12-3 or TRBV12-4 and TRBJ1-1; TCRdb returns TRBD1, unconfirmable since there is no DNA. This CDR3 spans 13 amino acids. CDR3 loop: CASSRQRNTEAFF.

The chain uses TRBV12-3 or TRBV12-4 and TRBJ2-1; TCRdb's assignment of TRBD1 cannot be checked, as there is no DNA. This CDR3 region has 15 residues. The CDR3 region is CASTPPGALYNEQFF.